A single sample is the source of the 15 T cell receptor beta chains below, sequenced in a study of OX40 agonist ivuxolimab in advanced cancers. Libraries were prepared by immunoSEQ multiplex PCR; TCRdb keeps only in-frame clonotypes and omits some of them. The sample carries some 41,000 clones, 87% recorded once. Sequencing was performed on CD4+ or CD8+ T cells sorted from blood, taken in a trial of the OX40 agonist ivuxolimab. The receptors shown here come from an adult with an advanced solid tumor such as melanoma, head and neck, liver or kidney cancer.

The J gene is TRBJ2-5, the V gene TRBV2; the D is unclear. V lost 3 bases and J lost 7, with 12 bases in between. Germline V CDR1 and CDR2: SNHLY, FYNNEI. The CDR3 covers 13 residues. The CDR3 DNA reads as TGTGCCAGCAGTGATAGAACCCTAGGGACCCAGTACTTC. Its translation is CASSDRTLGTQYF.

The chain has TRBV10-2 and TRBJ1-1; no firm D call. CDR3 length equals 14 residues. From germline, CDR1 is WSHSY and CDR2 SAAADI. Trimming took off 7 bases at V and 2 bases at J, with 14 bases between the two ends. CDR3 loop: CASIMPFINTEAFF. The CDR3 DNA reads TGCGCCAGCATTATGCCCTTTATAAACACTGAAGCTTTCTTT.

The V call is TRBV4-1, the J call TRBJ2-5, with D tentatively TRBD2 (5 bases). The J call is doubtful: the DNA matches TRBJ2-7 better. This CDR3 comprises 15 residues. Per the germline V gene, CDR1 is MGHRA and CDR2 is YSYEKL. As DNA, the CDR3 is TGCGCCAGCAGCCAAGAAAGAGGGAGAAGATACGAGCAGTACTTC. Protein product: CASSQERGRRYEQYF.

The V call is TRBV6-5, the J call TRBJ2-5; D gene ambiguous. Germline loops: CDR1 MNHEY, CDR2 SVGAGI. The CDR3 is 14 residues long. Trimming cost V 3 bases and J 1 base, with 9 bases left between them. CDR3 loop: CASSYSPSQETQYF. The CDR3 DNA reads TGTGCCAGCAGTTATTCTCCTAGCCAAGAGACCCAGTACTTC.

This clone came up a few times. The CDR3 sequence: CASSPGQGNQPQHF. In nucleotides, the CDR3 is TGTGCCAGCTCACCGGGGCAGGGCAATCAGCCCCAGCATTTT. The chain recombines TRBV18 with TRBJ1-5; the D gene is possibly TRBD1 (5 bases). The CDR3 is made up of 14 amino acids. Germline V CDR1 and CDR2: KGHSH, LQKENI. V shed 3 bases and J shed 2 bases, with 8 bases lying between them.

The CDR3 DNA reads as TGTGCCAGCTCACCACCAAAAGCGGGCCGCTCCTACAATGAGCAGTTCTTC. This codes for CASSPPKAGRSYNEQFF. The chain couples TRBV18 to TRBJ2-1, with D possibly matching TRBD2 (6 bases). V was clipped by 0 bases and J by 0 bases, with 12 bases between them. This CDR3 spans 17 amino acids. Germline assignment: CDR1 KGHSH and CDR2 LQKENI.

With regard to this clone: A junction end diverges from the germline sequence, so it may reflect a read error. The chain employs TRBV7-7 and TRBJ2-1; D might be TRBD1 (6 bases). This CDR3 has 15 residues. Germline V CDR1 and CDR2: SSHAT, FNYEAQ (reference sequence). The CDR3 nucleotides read TGTGCTAGCAGTTCAGGGGCGACTCATTACAATGAGCAGTTCTTC. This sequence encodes CASSSGATHYNEQFF.

The CDR3 DNA is TGTGCCAGCAAGGGGAACACTGAAGCTTTCTTT. It translates to CASKGNTEAFF. This chain connects TRBV6-1 to TRBJ1-1; D remains unclear. This CDR3 is 11 amino acids long. Germline CDR1 MNHNS, CDR2 SASEGT. V was trimmed by 7 bases and J by 1 base, leaving 4 bases between them.

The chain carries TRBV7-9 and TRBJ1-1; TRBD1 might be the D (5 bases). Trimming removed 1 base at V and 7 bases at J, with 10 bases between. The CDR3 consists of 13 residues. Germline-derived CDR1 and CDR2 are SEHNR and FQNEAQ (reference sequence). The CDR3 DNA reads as TGTGCCAGCAGCTTAGACGCGGGGGTTGAAGCTTTCTTT. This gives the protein CASSLDAGVEAFF.

This CDR3 reads CASSPWRTGNTEAFF. Here the CDR3 DNA reads TGTGCCAGCAGTCCATGGAGGACAGGGAACACTGAAGCTTTCTTT. The V gene is TRBV7-6, the J gene TRBJ1-1; 7 bases align to TRBD1. The CDR3 covers 15 residues. Germline trimming cut 6 bases from V and 1 base from J; bases unmatched to any gene: 8. From germline, CDR1 is SGHVS and CDR2 FNYEAQ.

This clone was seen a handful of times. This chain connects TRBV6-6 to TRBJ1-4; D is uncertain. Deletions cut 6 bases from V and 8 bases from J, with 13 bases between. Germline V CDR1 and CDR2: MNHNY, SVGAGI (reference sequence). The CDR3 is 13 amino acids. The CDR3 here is CASRYSVEEKLFF. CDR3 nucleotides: TGTGCCAGCAGGTATTCGGTTGAGGAAAAACTGTTTTTT.

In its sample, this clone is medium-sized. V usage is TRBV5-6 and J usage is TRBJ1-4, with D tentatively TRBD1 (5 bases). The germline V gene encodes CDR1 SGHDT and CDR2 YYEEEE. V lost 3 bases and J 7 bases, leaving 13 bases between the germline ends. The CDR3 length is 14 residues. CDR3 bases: TGTGCCAGCAGCTACGACAGTTATAGTGAAAAACTGTTTTTT. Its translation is CASSYDSYSEKLFF.

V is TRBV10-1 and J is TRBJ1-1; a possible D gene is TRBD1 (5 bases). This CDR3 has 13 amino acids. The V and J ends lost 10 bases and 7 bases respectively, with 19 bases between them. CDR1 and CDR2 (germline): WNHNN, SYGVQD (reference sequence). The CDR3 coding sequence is TGCGCCACCAGAGGGTCAGGGCGGGATGAAGCTTTCTTT. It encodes CATRGSGRDEAFF.

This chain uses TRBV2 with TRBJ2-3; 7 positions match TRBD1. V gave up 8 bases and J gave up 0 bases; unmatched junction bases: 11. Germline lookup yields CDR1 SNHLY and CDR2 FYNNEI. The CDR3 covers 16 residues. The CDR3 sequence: CASLTGTAFSTDTQYF. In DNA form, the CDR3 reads TGTGCCAGCTTAACCGGGACAGCCTTTAGCACAGATACGCAGTATTTT.

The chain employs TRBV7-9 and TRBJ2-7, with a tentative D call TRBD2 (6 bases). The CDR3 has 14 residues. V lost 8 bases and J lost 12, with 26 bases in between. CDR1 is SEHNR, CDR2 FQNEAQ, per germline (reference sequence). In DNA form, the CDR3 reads TGTGCCAGCTCGGGAGATTTCGGCGCGGCCCAGGGGTACTTC. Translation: CASSGDFGAAQGYF. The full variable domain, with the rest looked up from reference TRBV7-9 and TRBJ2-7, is DTGVSQNPRHKITKRGQNVTFRCDPISEHNRLYWYRQTLGQGPEFLTYFQNEAQLEKSRLLSDRFSAERPKGSFSTLEIQRTEQGDSAMYLCASSGDFGAAQGYFGPGTRLTVT.